The 20 T cell receptor beta chains given below trace back to one sample, sequenced in a study of cytomegalovirus exposure and HLA in healthy donors. PCR primers comprised 60 Vbeta and 13 Jbeta primers. Clones were read by immunoSEQ multiplex PCR, and TCRdb kept only the in-frame ones, dropping some. The sample yields under 150,000 clones, around 68% seen once. Sequencing used PBMCs. The receptors shown here come from a woman in her 40s in good health and CMV-seropositive.

This clone was detected only a few times. The CDR3 sequence: CASTLDGGFSYNSPLHF. The CDR3 DNA reads TGTGCCAGTACCCTAGATGGAGGGTTCTCCTATAATTCACCCCTCCACTTT. V is TRBV19 and J is TRBJ1-6; D is undetermined. V dropped 7 bases and J dropped 0 bases, with 16 bases sitting between them. The CDR3 totals 17 residues. CDR1 LNHDA and CDR2 SQIVND come from the germline V gene (reference sequence).

In its sample, this clone was seen a few times. The rearrangement uses TRBV7-9 and TRBJ1-1; D possibly corresponds to TRBD1 (6 bases). This CDR3 contains 14 residues. Trimming removed 0 bases from V and 10 bases from J, with 15 bases in between. Germline V gene lookup returns CDR1 SEHNR and CDR2 FQNEAQ (reference sequence). CDR3: CASSLAGTDRPAFF. The CDR3 DNA follows: TGTGCCAGCAGCTTAGCCGGAACGGACAGACCAGCTTTCTTT.

In this sample, this clone turned up a few times. The chain uses TRBV18 and TRBJ2-5; 8 nucleotides align to TRBD2. Germline CDR1 is KGHSH and CDR2 is LQKENI. The CDR3 consists of 16 residues. The V and J ends lost 6 bases and 4 bases, in that order; junction bases with no gene match: 13. CDR3 in DNA: TGTGCCAGCTCGTCCACACTAGCGGCAGCGGGAGAGACCCAGTACTTC. This codes for CASSSTLAAAGETQYF.

The CDR3 protein is CASSERTSENEQFF. CDR3 nucleotides: TGTGCCAGCAGTGAAAGGACTAGCGAAAATGAGCAGTTCTTC. The chain combines TRBV2 with TRBJ2-1, with 9 bases identical to TRBD2. The V and J ends lost 2 bases and 7 bases, in that order; junction bases with no gene match: 3. Germline loops: CDR1 SNHLY, CDR2 FYNNEI. CDR3 length: 14 residues.

The V call is TRBV7-9, the J call TRBJ2-5, with 10 bases matching TRBD2. Germline V CDR1 and CDR2: SEHNR, FQNEAQ (reference sequence). The CDR3 has 14 amino acids. The trim removed 4 bases at V and 5 bases at J, leaving 4 bases unmatched. CDR3 loop: CASSSTSGTETQYF. In nucleotides, the CDR3 is TGTGCCAGCAGCTCCACTAGCGGGACCGAGACCCAGTACTTC. Combining the CDR3 with reference TRBV7-9 and TRBJ2-5 gives the whole variable domain DTGVSQNPRHKITKRGQNVTFRCDPISEHNRLYWYRQTLGQGPEFLTYFQNEAQLEKSRLLSDRFSAERPKGSFSTLEIQRTEQGDSAMYLCASSSTSGTETQYFGPGTRLLVL.

The chain uses TRBV4-3 and TRBJ1-2; D possibly corresponds to TRBD1 (6 bases). This CDR3 spans 15 amino acids. CDR1 and CDR2 (germline): LGHNA, YSLEER. The V and J ends lost 1 base and 3 bases respectively, with 12 bases between them. This chain's CDR3 is CASSQGPQGHYGYTF. CDR3 nucleotides: TGCGCCAGCAGCCAAGGTCCCCAGGGGCACTATGGCTACACCTTC.

This clone was found a few times. For the CDR3, the DNA is TGTGCCAGCAGCGCCAGGGACAAATCCTACAATGAGCAGTTCTTC. The encoded protein is CASSARDKSYNEQFF. J is TRBJ2-1 and V is TRBV5-4; tentative D call: TRBD1 (6 bases). Trimming cost V 4 bases and J 1 base, with 12 bases left between them. The germline V gene has CDR1 SGHNT and CDR2 YYREEE (reference sequence). The CDR3 extends over 15 amino acids.

This chain uses TRBV5-1 with TRBJ2-1; possible D gene TRBD2, 5 bases. Per germline, CDR1 SGHRS and CDR2 YFSETQ. V lost 0 bases, J lost 5 bases, and 12 bases lay in between. CDR3 length: 15 amino acids. The CDR3 DNA sequence: TGCGCCAGCAGCTTGGCCGTGGGAGTGGACAATGAGCAGTTCTTC. The encoded protein is CASSLAVGVDNEQFF.

The chain recombines TRBV11-3 with TRBJ2-5; TRBD1 is a possible D gene (5 bases). With 3 bases removed from V and 2 bases from J, the gap between germline ends came to 7 bases. CDR3 length: 13 amino acids. Per the germline V gene, CDR1 is SGHNT and CDR2 is YENEEA. CDR3 region: CASSLGRQETQYF. CDR3 coding DNA: TGTGCCAGCAGCTTGGGGCGTCAAGAGACCCAGTACTTC.

For the CDR3, the DNA is TGTGCCAGCAGTGAACTGATAGGACAGGGGAAGGAGACCCAGTACTTC. The encoded protein is CASSELIGQGKETQYF. V and J are TRBV6-1 and TRBJ2-5; TRBD1 matches 9 bases. Germline V gene lookup returns CDR1 MNHNS and CDR2 SASEGT. The J segment lost 5 bases and the V segment lost 2 bases, leaving 9 bases of the junction unmatched. CDR3 length: 16 residues.

The rearrangement joins TRBV6-6 to TRBJ1-2; 7 bases align to TRBD1. The germline V gene has CDR1 MNHNY and CDR2 SVGAGI (reference sequence). This CDR3 has 12 residues. With 6 bases clipped from V and 8 bases from J, the junction kept 6 bases outside the gene matches. The CDR3 reads CASSPGGRGYTF. The CDR3 DNA reads as TGTGCCAGCAGCCCAGGGGGGAGAGGCTACACCTTC.

The CDR3 here is CASSYDRSSYNEQFF. CDR3 DNA sequence: TGTGCCAGCAGTTACGATAGGAGCTCCTACAATGAGCAGTTCTTC. The chain uses TRBV6-5 and TRBJ2-1; D gene uncertain. Germline CDR1 reads MNHEY; CDR2 reads SVGAGI. Deletions cut 2 bases from V and 0 bases from J, with 8 bases between. This CDR3 is 15 amino acids long.

This chain links TRBV28 with TRBJ2-7; 9 bases align to TRBD2. J was trimmed by 4 bases and V by 10 bases; bases with no gene match: 11. CDR3 length equals 14 residues. Looked up from germline, CDR1 is MDHEN and CDR2 is SYDVKM. In DNA form, the CDR3 reads TGTGCCACCCTTGGCGGGAGGGCCTTTTACGAGCAGTACTTC. Its protein product is CATLGGRAFYEQYF.

The CDR3 sequence is CASTSDDSPYEQYF. The CDR3 coding sequence is TGTGCCAGCACCTCAGACGACAGCCCCTACGAGCAGTACTTC. The V call is TRBV7-9, the J call TRBJ2-7, with D possibly being TRBD1 (5 bases). Germline lookup yields CDR1 SEHNR and CDR2 FQNEAQ (reference sequence). The CDR3 loop spans 14 amino acids. The V and J ends lost 7 bases and 2 bases respectively, with 15 bases between them.

In this sample, this clone turned up a few times. The chain links TRBV5-1 to TRBJ2-5, with 7 nucleotides matching TRBD2. Trimming removed 4 bases from V and 2 bases from J; junction bases left unmatched: 8. The CDR3 has 15 amino acids. Germline CDR1 is SGHRS and CDR2 is YFSETQ. This CDR3 reads CASSGLSSGQETQYF. The CDR3 region has the DNA TGCGCCAGCAGCGGACTCTCTAGCGGACAAGAGACCCAGTACTTC. The variable domain in full, completed from reference TRBV5-1 and TRBJ2-5, reads KAGVTQTPRYLIKTRGQQVTLSCSPISGHRSVSWYQQTPGQGLQFLFEYFSETQRNKGNFPGRFSGRQFSNSRSEMNVSTLELGDSALYLCASSGLSSGQETQYFGPGTRLLVL.

This clone has just one count. The chain joins TRBV27 to TRBJ1-1, with TRBD1 matching over 11 bases. With V trimmed by 4 bases and J by 0 bases, 1 base remained unmatched. The CDR3 is made up of 15 amino acids. CDR1 MNHEY and CDR2 SMNVEV come from the germline V gene (reference sequence). The CDR3 DNA reads TGTGCCAGCAGTTCGGGACAGGGGGTGAACACTGAAGCTTTCTTT. It yields the protein CASSSGQGVNTEAFF.

This chain uses TRBV7-2 with TRBJ2-1, with D perhaps matching TRBD1 (6 bases). Germline V gene data show CDR1 as SGHTA and CDR2 as FQGNSA. The V and J ends lost 1 base and 16 bases respectively, with 17 bases between them. This CDR3 is 13 amino acids long. The CDR3 region is CASSLEGQRPPFF. DNA of the CDR3: TGTGCCAGCAGCTTAGAAGGACAGCGCCCTCCCTTCTTC.

V gene TRBV27 combines with J gene TRBJ2-7; 13 bases map to TRBD2. Trimming at V came to 2 bases and at J to 7 bases, leaving 5 bases not matched to a gene. This CDR3 spans 15 amino acids. Germline V gene data show CDR1 as MNHEY and CDR2 as SMNVEV (reference sequence). Here the CDR3 reads CASSLGLAGVIEQYF. The CDR3 DNA reads as TGTGCCAGCAGTTTAGGACTAGCGGGGGTAATAGAGCAGTACTTC.

The chain is built from TRBV18 and TRBJ1-5; 8 bases agree with TRBD1. The CDR3 spans 16 residues. J was trimmed by 7 bases and V by 3 bases; bases with no gene match: 11. The V gene's germline CDR1 is KGHSH and CDR2 LQKENI. CDR3 loop: CASSPPTGATPQPQHF. The CDR3 region has the DNA TGTGCCAGCTCACCCCCGACAGGGGCGACACCCCAGCCCCAGCATTTT.

This clone has a single count. The V gene is TRBV6-1, the J gene TRBJ1-2, with TRBD1 matching 9 bases. Per germline, CDR1 MNHNS and CDR2 SASEGT. The CDR3 has 15 amino acids. V shed 5 bases and J 7 bases; nucleotides not matched to a gene: 11. Written as DNA, the CDR3 is TGTGCCAGCAGTTTACAGGGGGCGGGGGGTTTTGGCTACACCTTC. This codes for CASSLQGAGGFGYTF.